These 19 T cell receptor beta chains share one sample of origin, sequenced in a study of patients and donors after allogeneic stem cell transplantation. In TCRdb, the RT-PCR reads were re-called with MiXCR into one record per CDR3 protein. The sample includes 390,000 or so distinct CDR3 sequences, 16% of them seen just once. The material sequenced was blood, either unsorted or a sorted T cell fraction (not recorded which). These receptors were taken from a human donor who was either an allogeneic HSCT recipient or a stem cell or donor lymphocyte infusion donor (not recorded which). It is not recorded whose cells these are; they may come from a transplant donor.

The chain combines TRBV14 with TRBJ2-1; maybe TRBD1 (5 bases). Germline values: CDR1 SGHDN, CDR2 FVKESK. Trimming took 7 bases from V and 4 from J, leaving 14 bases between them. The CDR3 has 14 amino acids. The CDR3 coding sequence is TGTGCCAGCAACGTAGGGGCCTTTTACAATGAGCAGTTCTTC. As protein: CASNVGAFYNEQFF.

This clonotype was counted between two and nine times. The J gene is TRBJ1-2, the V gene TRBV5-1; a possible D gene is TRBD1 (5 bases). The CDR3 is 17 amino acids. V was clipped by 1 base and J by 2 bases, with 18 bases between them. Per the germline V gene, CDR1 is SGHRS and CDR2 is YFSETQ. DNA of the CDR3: TGCGCCAGCAGCTTGTCGGGCGGGACCGCCTCGAACTATGGCTACACCTTC. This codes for CASSLSGGTASNYGYTF.

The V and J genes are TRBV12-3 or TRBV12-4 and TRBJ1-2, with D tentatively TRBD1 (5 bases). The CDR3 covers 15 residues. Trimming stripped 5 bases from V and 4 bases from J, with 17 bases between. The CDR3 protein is CASSPRQPLGYGYTF. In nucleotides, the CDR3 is TGTGCCAGCAGTCCTAGACAGCCGCTGGGCTATGGCTACACCTTC.

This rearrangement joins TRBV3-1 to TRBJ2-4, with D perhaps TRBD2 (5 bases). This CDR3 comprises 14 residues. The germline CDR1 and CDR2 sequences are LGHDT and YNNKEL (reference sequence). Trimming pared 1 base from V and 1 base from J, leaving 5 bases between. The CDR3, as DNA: TGTGCCAGCAGCCAAGCGGGGGCCAAAAACATTCAGTACTTC. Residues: CASSQAGAKNIQYF.

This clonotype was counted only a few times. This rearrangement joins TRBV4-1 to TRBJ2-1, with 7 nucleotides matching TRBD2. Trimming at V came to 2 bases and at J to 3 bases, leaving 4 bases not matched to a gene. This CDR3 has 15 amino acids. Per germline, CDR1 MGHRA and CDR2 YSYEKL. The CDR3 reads CASSQIAGNYNEQFF. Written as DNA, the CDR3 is TGCGCCAGCAGCCAAATAGCGGGTAACTACAATGAGCAGTTCTTC.

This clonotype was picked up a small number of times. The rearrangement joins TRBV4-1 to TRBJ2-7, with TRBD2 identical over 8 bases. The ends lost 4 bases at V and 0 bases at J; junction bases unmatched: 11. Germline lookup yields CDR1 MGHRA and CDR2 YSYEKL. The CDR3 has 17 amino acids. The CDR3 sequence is CASSPHVRTSTSYEQYF. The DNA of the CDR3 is TGCGCCAGCAGCCCCCACGTCCGGACTAGCACCTCCTACGAGCAGTACTTC.

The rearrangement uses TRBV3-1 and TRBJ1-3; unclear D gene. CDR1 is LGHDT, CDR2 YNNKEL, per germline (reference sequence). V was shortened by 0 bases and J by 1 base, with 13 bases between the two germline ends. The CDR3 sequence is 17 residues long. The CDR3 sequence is CASSQDSRGGSGNTIYF. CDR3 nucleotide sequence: TGTGCCAGCAGCCAAGATAGCCGAGGAGGGTCTGGAAACACCATATATTTT.

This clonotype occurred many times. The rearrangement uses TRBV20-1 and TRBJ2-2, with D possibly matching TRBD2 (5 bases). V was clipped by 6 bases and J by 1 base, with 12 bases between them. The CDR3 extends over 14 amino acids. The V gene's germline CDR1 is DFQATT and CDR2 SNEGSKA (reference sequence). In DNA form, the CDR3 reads TGCAGTGCCCCGAGAGGGCAGAACACCGGGGAGCTGTTTTTT. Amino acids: CSAPRGQNTGELFF.

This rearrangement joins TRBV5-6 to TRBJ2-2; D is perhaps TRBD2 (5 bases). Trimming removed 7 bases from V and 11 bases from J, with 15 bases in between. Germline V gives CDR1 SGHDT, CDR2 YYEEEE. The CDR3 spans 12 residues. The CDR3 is CASHLGAGELFF. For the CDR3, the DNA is TGTGCCAGCCACTTGGGAGCAGGAGAGCTGTTTTTT.

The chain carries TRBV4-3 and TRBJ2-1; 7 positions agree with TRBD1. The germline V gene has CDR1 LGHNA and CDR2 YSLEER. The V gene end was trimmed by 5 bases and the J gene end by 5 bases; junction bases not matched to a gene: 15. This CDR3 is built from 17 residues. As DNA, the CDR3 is TGCGCCAGCAGCTTGAGTTACAGGGGCCTCCCGCACAATGAGCAGTTCTTC. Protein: CASSLSYRGLPHNEQFF.

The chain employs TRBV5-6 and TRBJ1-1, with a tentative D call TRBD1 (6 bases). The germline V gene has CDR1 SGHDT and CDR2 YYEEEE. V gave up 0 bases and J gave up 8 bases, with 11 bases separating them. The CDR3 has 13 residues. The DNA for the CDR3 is TGTGCCAGCAGCTTGGGGGCCGGGACAGAAGCTTTCTTT. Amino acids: CASSLGAGTEAFF.

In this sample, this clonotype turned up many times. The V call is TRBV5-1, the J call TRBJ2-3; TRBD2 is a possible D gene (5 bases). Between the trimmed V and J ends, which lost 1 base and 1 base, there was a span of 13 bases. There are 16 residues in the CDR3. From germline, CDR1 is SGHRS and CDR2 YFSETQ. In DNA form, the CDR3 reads TGCGCCAGCAGCTTGAGGGCCCTAGCCGGCACAGATACGCAGTATTTT. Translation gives CASSLRALAGTDTQYF.

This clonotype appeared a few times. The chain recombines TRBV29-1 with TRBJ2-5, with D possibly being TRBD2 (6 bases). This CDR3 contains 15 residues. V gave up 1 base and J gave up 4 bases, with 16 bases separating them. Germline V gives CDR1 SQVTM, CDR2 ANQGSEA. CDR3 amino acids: CSVEGKNEGGETQYF. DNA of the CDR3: TGCAGCGTTGAAGGCAAGAATGAGGGAGGAGAGACCCAGTACTTC. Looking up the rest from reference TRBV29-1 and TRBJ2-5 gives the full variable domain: SAVISQKPSRDICQRGTSLTIQCQVDSQVTMMFWYRQQPGQSLTLIATANQGSEATYESGFVIDKFPISRPNLTFSTLTVSNMSPEDSSIYLCSVEGKNEGGETQYFGPGTRLLVL.

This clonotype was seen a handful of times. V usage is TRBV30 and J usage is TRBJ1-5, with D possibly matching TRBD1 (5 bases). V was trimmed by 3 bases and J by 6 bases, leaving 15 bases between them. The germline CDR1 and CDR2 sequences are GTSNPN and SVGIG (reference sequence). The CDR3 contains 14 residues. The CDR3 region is CAWSPGRRVQPQHF. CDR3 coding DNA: TGTGCCTGGAGCCCCGGGCGCAGGGTTCAGCCCCAGCATTTT.

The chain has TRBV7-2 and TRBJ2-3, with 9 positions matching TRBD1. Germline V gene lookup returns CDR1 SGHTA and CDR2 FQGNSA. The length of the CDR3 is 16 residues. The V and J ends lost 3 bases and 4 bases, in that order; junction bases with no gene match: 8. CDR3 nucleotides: TGTGCCAGCAGCTTCCGTGGGACAGGGAACCCAGATACGCAGTATTTT. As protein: CASSFRGTGNPDTQYF.

In DNA, the CDR3 is TGTGCCAGCAGTTACTCCAGGGGGACTAACTATGGCTACACCTTC. The encoded protein is CASSYSRGTNYGYTF. The genes are TRBV6-5 and TRBJ1-2; 7 bases map to TRBD1. The germline V gene encodes CDR1 MNHEY and CDR2 SVGAGI. CDR3 length: 15 amino acids. After removal of 0 bases from V and 0 bases from J, the junction contained 1 base not matched to a gene.

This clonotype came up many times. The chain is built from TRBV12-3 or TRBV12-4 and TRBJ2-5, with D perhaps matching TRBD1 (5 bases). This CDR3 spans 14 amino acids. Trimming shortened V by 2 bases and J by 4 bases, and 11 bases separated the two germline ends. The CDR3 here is CASSLFARGETQYF. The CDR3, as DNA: TGTGCCAGCAGTTTATTCGCTAGGGGAGAGACCCAGTACTTC.

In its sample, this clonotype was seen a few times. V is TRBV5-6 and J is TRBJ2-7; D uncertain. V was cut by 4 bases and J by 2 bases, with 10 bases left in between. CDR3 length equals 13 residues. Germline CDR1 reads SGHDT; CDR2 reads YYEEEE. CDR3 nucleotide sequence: TGTGCCAGCAGCCCTCGGAGAACCTACGAGCAGTACTTC. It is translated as CASSPRRTYEQYF. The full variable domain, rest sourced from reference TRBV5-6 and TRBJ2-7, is DAGVTQSPTHLIKTRGQQVTLRCSPKSGHDTVSWYQQALGQGPQFIFQYYEEEERQRGNFPDRFSGHQFPNYSSELNVNALLLGDSALYLCASSPRRTYEQYFGPGTRLTVT.

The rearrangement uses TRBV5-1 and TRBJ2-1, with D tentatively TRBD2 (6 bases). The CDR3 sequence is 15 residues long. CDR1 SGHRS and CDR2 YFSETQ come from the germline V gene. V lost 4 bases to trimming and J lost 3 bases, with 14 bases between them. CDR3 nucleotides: TGCGCCAGCAGCAACCTTGGGGGGATCTACAATGAGCAGTTCTTC. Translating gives CASSNLGGIYNEQFF.